Each of the 7 T cell receptor beta chains below was sequenced from the same sample in a study of shared clonotypes between healthy human individuals. This table comes from immunoSEQ multiplex PCR, and its TCRdb copy is limited to in-frame clones, with some not included. The table has a few hundred thousand clones, 80% to 90% seen once. Input material: memory CD8+ T cells sorted from blood. Stated subset: CD45RO+ cells pooled with CCR7-negative TemRA cells. These receptors were obtained from a man aged 18 to 30 in good health.

J is TRBJ2-7 and V is TRBV6-6; perhaps TRBD1 as D (5 bases). The V end was cut by 2 bases, the J end by 0 bases, with 8 bases between. Germline V gives CDR1 MNHNY, CDR2 SVGAGI (reference sequence). The CDR3 consists of 14 residues. Here the CDR3 reads CASSYIDSSYEQYF. As DNA, the CDR3 is TGTGCCAGCAGTTACATTGACAGCTCCTACGAGCAGTACTTC.

V and J are TRBV27 and TRBJ2-5; TRBD1 agrees at 10 bases. The V segment lost 5 bases and the J segment 5 bases; nucleotides outside the gene matches: 11. This CDR3 has 16 residues. Germline assignment: CDR1 MNHEY and CDR2 SMNVEV (reference sequence). CDR3 residues: CASSIRTGGNRETQYF. The DNA of the CDR3 is TGTGCCAGCAGTATTCGGACAGGGGGAAATCGTGAGACCCAGTACTTC.

The sample holds one count of this clone. In DNA form, the CDR3 reads TGTGCCAGCAAAAGGGGACAGGGGAAGGAAGAGACCCAGTACTTC. The encoded protein is CASKRGQGKEETQYF. The chain has TRBV2 and TRBJ2-5; 10 bases match TRBD1. Looked up from germline, CDR1 is SNHLY and CDR2 is FYNNEI. This CDR3 region has 15 residues. The trim removed 7 bases at V and 3 bases at J, leaving 8 bases unmatched. Full variable domain (outside the CDR3, taken from reference TRBV2 and TRBJ2-5): EPEVTQTPSHQVTQMGQEVILRCVPISNHLYFYWYRQILGQKVEFLVSFYNNEISEKSEIFDDQFSVERPDGSNFTLKIRSTKLEDSAMYFCASKRGQGKEETQYFGPGTRLLVL.

This clone was seen at least ten times. The rearrangement uses TRBV7-9 and TRBJ2-1; possible D gene TRBD1, 6 bases. CDR3 length: 13 residues. Germline CDR1 SEHNR, CDR2 FQNEAQ (reference sequence). V shed 7 bases and J shed 10 bases, with 17 bases lying between them. CDR3 sequence: CASNLQGQGEQFF. For the CDR3, the DNA is TGTGCCAGCAATCTTCAGGGGCAAGGCGAGCAGTTCTTC. The full variable domain, in which reference TRBV7-9 and TRBJ2-1 provide the parts outside the CDR3, is DTGVSQNPRHKITKRGQNVTFRCDPISEHNRLYWYRQTLGQGPEFLTYFQNEAQLEKSRLLSDRFSAERPKGSFSTLEIQRTEQGDSAMYLCASNLQGQGEQFFGPGTRLTVL.

This clone occurred once. V and J are TRBV4-1 and TRBJ1-2; the D is unclear. Trimming stripped 2 bases from V and 4 bases from J, with 8 bases between. Germline CDR1 reads MGHRA; CDR2 reads YSYEKL. CDR3 length: 13 residues. This CDR3 reads CASSQTESYGYTF. In nucleotides, the CDR3 is TGCGCCAGCAGCCAAACAGAGTCCTATGGCTACACCTTC.

The genes are TRBV7-9 and TRBJ2-2; D may be TRBD2 (5 bases). Germline loops: CDR1 SEHNR, CDR2 FQNEAQ (reference sequence). V dropped 5 bases and J dropped 6 bases, with 19 bases sitting between them. The CDR3 is 16 amino acids. Written as DNA, the CDR3 is TGTGCCAGCAGCCCGACCGGGATCGTCAGCGCCGGGGAGCTGTTTTTT. Protein: CASSPTGIVSAGELFF.

This rearrangement joins TRBV6-6 to TRBJ2-3; D call uncertain. V was clipped by 0 bases and J by 5 bases, with 6 bases between them. Germline values: CDR1 MNHNY, CDR2 SVGAGI (reference sequence). CDR3 length: 13 residues. CDR3 protein: CASSYSSGDTQYF. CDR3 sequence (DNA): TGTGCCAGCAGTTACTCGTCAGGAGATACGCAGTATTTT.